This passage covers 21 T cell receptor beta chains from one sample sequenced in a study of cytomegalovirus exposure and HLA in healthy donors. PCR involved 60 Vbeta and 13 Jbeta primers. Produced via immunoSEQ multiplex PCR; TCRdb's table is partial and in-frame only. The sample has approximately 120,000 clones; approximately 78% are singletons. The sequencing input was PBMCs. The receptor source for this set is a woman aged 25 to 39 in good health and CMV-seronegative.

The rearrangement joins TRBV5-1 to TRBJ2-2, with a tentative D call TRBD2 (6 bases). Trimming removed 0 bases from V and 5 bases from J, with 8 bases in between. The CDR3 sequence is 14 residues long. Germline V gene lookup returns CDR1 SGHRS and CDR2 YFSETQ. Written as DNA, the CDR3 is TGCGCCAGCAGCTTGGGACTAGTAACCGGGGAGCTGTTTTTT. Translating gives CASSLGLVTGELFF.

CDR3 loop: CASRYTGGNQPQHF. The CDR3 DNA sequence: TGTGCCAGCAGATACACAGGGGGCAATCAGCCCCAGCATTTT. The chain has TRBV6-6 and TRBJ1-5; 7 positions agree with TRBD1. Per the germline V gene, CDR1 is MNHNY and CDR2 is SVGAGI (reference sequence). This CDR3 has 14 amino acids. With V trimmed by 6 bases and J by 2 bases, 4 bases remained unmatched.

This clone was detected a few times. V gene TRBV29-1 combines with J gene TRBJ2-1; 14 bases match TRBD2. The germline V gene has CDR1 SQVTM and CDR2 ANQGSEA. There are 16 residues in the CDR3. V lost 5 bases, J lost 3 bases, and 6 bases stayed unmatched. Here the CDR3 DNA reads TGCAGCGTTCTTGGGACTAGCGGGAGTTTCTACAATGAGCAGTTCTTC. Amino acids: CSVLGTSGSFYNEQFF.

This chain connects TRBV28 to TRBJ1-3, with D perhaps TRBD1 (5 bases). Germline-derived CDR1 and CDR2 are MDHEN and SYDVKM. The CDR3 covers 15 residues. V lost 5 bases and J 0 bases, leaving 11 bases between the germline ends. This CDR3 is CASSTTGGSGNTIYF. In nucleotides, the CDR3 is TGTGCCAGCAGTACGACGGGGGGCTCTGGAAACACCATATATTTT.

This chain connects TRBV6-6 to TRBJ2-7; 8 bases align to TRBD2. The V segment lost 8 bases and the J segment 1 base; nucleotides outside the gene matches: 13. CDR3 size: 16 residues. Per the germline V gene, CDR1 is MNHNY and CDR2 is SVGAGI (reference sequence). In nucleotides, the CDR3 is TGTGCCAGCGACGCTGGAAGCGGGAGATTGTCCTACGAGCAGTACTTC. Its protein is CASDAGSGRLSYEQYF.

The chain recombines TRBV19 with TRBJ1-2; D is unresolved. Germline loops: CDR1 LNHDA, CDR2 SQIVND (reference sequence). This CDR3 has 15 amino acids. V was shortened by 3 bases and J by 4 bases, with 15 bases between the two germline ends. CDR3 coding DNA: TGTGCCAGTAGTATCGAAGGAGGAGTCTTCTATGGCTACACCTTC. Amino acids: CASSIEGGVFYGYTF.

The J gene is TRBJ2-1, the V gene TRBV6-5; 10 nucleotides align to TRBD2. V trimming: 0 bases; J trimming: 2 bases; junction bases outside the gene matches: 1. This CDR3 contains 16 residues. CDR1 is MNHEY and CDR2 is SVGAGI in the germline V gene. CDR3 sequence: CASSYSAGGAYNEQFF. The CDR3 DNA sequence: TGTGCCAGCAGTTACTCAGCGGGAGGGGCCTACAATGAGCAGTTCTTC.

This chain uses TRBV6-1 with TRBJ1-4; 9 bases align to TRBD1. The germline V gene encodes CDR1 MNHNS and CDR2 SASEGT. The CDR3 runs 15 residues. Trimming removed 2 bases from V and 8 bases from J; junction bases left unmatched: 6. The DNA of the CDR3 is TGTGCCAGCAGTGAAAGGGACAGGGAGGACGAAAAACTGTTTTTT. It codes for CASSERDREDEKLFF.

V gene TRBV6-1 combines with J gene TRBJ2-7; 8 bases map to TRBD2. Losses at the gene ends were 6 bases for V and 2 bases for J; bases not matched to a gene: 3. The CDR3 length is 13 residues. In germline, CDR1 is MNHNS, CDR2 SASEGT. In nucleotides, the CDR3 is TGTGCCAGCAGACCGGGACTAGCCTACGAGCAGTACTTC. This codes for CASRPGLAYEQYF.

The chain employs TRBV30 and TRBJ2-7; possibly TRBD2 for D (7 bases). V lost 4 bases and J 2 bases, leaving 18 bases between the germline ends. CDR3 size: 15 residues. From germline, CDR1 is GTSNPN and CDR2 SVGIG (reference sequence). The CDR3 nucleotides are TGTGCCTGGAAGGAGAAGGGGGGAGGGCCCTACGAGCAGTACTTC. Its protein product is CAWKEKGGGPYEQYF.

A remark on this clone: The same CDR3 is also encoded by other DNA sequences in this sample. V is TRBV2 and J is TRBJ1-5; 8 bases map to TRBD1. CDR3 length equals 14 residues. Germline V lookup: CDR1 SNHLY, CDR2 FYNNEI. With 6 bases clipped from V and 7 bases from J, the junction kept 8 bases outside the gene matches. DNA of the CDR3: TGTGCCAGCAGCCTAGACAGGGGCGCCCAGCCCCAGCATTTT. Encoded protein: CASSLDRGAQPQHF.

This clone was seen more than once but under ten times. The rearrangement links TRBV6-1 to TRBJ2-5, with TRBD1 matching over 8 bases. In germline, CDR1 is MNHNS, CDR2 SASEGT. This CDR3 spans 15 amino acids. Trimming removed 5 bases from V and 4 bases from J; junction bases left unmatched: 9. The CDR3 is CASSPRQGHLETQYF. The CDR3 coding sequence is TGTGCCAGCAGTCCCAGACAGGGGCATTTAGAGACCCAGTACTTC.

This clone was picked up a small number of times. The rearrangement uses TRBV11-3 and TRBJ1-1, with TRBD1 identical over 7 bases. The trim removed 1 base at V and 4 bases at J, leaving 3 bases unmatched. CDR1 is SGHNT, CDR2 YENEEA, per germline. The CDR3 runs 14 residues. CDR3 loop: CASSLGGTATEAFF. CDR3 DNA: TGTGCCAGCAGCTTAGGGGGGACAGCCACTGAAGCTTTCTTT.

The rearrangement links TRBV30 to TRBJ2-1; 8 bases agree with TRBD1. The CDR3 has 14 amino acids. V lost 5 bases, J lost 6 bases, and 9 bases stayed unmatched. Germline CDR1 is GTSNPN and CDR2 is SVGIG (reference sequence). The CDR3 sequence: CAWGQGRAPNEQFF. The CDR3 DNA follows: TGTGCCTGGGGACAGGGAAGGGCCCCCAATGAGCAGTTCTTC.

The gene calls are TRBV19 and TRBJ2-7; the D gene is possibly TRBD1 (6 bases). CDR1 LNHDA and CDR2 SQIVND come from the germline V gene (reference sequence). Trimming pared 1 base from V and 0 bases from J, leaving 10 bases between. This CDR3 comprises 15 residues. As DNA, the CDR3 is TGTGCCAGTAGTATAGTTAGGGGGAGCTCCTACGAGCAGTACTTC. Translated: CASSIVRGSSYEQYF.

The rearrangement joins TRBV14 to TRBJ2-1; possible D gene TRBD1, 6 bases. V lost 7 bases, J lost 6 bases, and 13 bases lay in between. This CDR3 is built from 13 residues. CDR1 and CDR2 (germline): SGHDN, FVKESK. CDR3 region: CASTGEQINEQFF. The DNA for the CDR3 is TGTGCCAGCACAGGGGAGCAAATCAATGAGCAGTTCTTC. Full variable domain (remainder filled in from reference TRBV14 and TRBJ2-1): EAGVTQFPSHSVIEKGQTVTLRCDPISGHDNLYWYRRVMGKEIKFLLHFVKESKQDESGMPNNRFLAERTGGTYSTLKVQPAELEDSGVYFCASTGEQINEQFFGPGTRLTVL.

CDR3 nucleotides: TGTGCCAGCGTTAGTGCGCCCCCTTCACCCCTCCACTTT. Protein sequence: CASVSAPPSPLHF. The gene calls are TRBV6-5 and TRBJ1-6; D gene ambiguous. This CDR3 is built from 13 residues. Trimming removed 8 bases at V and 9 bases at J, with 14 bases between. Germline loops: CDR1 MNHEY, CDR2 SVGAGI.

The CDR3 DNA reads TGTGCCAGCAGCTTGGCCGGGGAGCCAAATCAGCCCCAGCATTTT. Its protein is CASSLAGEPNQPQHF. J is TRBJ1-5 and V is TRBV5-4; D unclear. The length of the CDR3 is 15 residues. Germline loops: CDR1 SGHNT, CDR2 YYREEE (reference sequence). V shed 0 bases and J shed 4 bases, with 11 bases lying between them. The variable domain in full, with the rest retrieved from reference TRBV5-4 and TRBJ1-5, is ETGVTQSPTHLIKTRGQQVTLRCSSQSGHNTVSWYQQALGQGPQFIFQYYREEENGRGNFPPRFSGLQFPNYSSELNVNALELDDSALYLCASSLAGEPNQPQHFGDGTRLSIL.

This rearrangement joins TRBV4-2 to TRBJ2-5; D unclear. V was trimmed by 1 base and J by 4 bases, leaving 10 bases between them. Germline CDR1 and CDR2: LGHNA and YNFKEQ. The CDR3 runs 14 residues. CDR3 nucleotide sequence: TGTGCCAGCAGCCAAGCTGATACACCAGAGACCCAGTACTTC. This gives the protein CASSQADTPETQYF.

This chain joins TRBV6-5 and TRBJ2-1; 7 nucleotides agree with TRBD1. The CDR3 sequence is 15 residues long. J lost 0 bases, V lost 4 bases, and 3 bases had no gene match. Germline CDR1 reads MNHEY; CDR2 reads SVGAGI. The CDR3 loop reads CASSSGTASYNEQFF. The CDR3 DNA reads TGTGCCAGCAGTTCCGGGACAGCCTCCTACAATGAGCAGTTCTTC.

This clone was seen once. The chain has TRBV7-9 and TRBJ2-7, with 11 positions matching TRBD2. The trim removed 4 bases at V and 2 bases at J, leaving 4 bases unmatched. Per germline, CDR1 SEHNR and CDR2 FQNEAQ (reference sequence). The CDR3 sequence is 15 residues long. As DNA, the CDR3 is TGTGCCAGCAGCTCACTAGCGGGAGTAACCTACGAGCAGTACTTC. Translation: CASSSLAGVTYEQYF.